These 3 T cell receptor beta chains were sequenced from one sample in a study of blood T cell repertoires in COVID-19. Clones were sequenced by immunoSEQ multiplex PCR, and TCRdb holds only the in-frame ones, with some missing. The data hold about 55,000 clones, with roughly 90% observed a single time. Sequencing input: peripheral blood. Receptor source: a man aged 60-69 years with active COVID-19.

This clone occurred once. The chain links TRBV29-1 to TRBJ2-7; 9 bases line up with TRBD2. With V trimmed by 6 bases and J by 2 bases, 5 bases remained unmatched. The germline V gene encodes CDR1 SQVTM and CDR2 ANQGSEA. The CDR3 covers 13 residues. The CDR3 loop is CSVGTSSAYEQYF. The CDR3 DNA sequence: TGCAGCGTAGGGACTAGCAGTGCCTACGAGCAGTACTTC.

This clone was picked up one time. The V call is TRBV10-1, the J call TRBJ2-7; 7 positions match TRBD2. CDR1 and CDR2 (germline): WNHNN, SYGVQD (reference sequence). The CDR3 is 11 residues long. The ends lost 3 bases at V and 9 bases at J; junction bases unmatched: 2. The CDR3 here is CASSDWGGQYF. CDR3 sequence (DNA): TGCGCCAGCAGTGACTGGGGGGGGCAGTACTTC.

This chain uses TRBV30 with TRBJ2-7; no clear D gene. The germline V gene encodes CDR1 GTSNPN and CDR2 SVGIG (reference sequence). This CDR3 spans 11 amino acids. The V end was cut by 4 bases, the J end by 3 bases, with 7 bases between. The CDR3: CAWTRDYEQYF. In nucleotides, the CDR3 is TGTGCCTGGACTCGCGACTACGAGCAGTACTTC. The complete variable domain, with remaining parts taken from reference TRBV30 and TRBJ2-7, reads SQTIHQWPATLVQPVGSPLSLECTVEGTSNPNLYWYRQAAGRGLQLLFYSVGIGQISSEVPQNLSASRPQDRQFILSSKKLLLSDSGFYLCAWTRDYEQYFGPGTRLTVT.